This entry concerns a single T cell receptor (beta chain). The V gene lost 1 base and the J gene lost 2 bases, with 12 bases spanning the gap. This CDR3 is built from 15 residues. Germline loops: CDR1 SNHLY, CDR2 FYNNEI. This entry comes from a study of blood T cell repertoires in COVID-19. Study information: The United States, Italy and Spain were the sources of the acute and convalescent COVID-19 samples.

In the original processing: Amplification of reference gene primers provided the estimated nucleated cell counts. TCRdb's table, derived via immunoSEQ multiplex PCR, lists solely in-frame clones and lacks some. The V and J calls and clone size were taken over from that table, and D and trimming were inferred from the DNA. The table lists 99,000 or so clones, over 70% of them singletons. This TCR came from a man aged 45-65 years with acute or convalescent COVID-19. This chain connects TRBV2 to TRBJ2-7; D might be TRBD2 (5 bases). The sample was peripheral blood. The CDR3 sequence is CASSEVGGLAYEQYF. The CDR3 DNA is TGTGCCAGCAGTGAAGTGGGTGGACTGGCCTACGAGCAGTACTTC.